The 23 T cell receptor beta chains in this list originate from one sample, sequenced in a study of beta chain features in type 1 diabetes. Expressed TCRB transcripts were sequenced, since all the RNA that had been isolated was reverse transcribed. Some clones are missing from TCRdb's copy, which holds only in-frame ones; the method was immunoSEQ multiplex PCR. The table has 400,000 to 600,000 clones, 25% to 35% seen once; the top ten hold 0.05% to 0.065%. Sequenced: naive CD4+ T cells from blood. These receptors all come from a man younger than 35 in good health.

This chain joins TRBV30 and TRBJ2-7, with TRBD2 as a possible D gene (6 bases). The CDR3 has 15 residues. V dropped 2 bases and J dropped 3 bases, with 17 bases sitting between them. Germline V gene data show CDR1 as GTSNPN and CDR2 as SVGIG (reference sequence). CDR3 DNA: TGTGCCTGGAGTATGCGGGGCGCAGCCCTCTACGAGCAGTACTTC. It translates to CAWSMRGAALYEQYF.

The chain recombines TRBV4-2 with TRBJ2-3; D call uncertain. This CDR3 has 16 residues. Germline CDR1 LGHNA, CDR2 YNFKEQ. Between the trimmed V and J ends, which lost 0 bases and 1 base, there was a span of 11 bases. Here the CDR3 reads CASSQDREIGTDTQYF. In DNA form, the CDR3 reads TGTGCCAGCAGCCAAGATCGAGAGATCGGCACAGATACGCAGTATTTT.

The rearrangement uses TRBV15 and TRBJ2-7; D gene uncertain. The CDR3 is 13 amino acids. Germline values: CDR1 LNHNV, CDR2 YYDKDF (reference sequence). Trimming removed 0 bases from V and 2 bases from J, with 5 bases in between. CDR3 nucleotides: TGTGCCACCAGCAGAGAAGGTACCTACGAGCAGTACTTC. Its protein is CATSREGTYEQYF.

V and J are TRBV19 and TRBJ2-7, with 9 bases identical to TRBD2. The CDR3 sequence is 16 residues long. The V gene end was trimmed by 3 bases and the J gene end by 4 bases; junction bases not matched to a gene: 10. The germline gives CDR1 LNHDA, CDR2 SQIVND (reference sequence). For the CDR3, the DNA is TGTGCCAGTAGTATTGGTCCAGCGGGAGGTCTTTACGAGCAGTACTTC. Translating it yields CASSIGPAGGLYEQYF.

V is TRBV6-6 and J is TRBJ2-5, with D unresolved. V shed 1 base and J shed 1 base, with 4 bases lying between them. This CDR3 is 13 amino acids long. Germline V gene sequence: CDR1 MNHNY, CDR2 SVGAGI (reference sequence). CDR3 in DNA: TGTGCCAGCAGTTACTATCCCCAAGAGACCCAGTACTTC. It specifies CASSYYPQETQYF.

V gene TRBV7-8 combines with J gene TRBJ2-7; 13 nucleotides align to TRBD2. Germline CDR1 is SGHVS and CDR2 is FQNEAQ. The CDR3 totals 15 residues. V was clipped by 3 bases and J by 4 bases; unmatched bases: 3. The chain's CDR3 is CASSFGLAGEYEQYF. The DNA for the CDR3 is TGTGCCAGCAGCTTCGGACTAGCGGGAGAATACGAGCAGTACTTC.

The chain has TRBV25-1 and TRBJ1-5; D is possibly TRBD1 (5 bases). This CDR3 is built from 15 residues. Between the trimmed V and J ends, which lost 6 bases and 4 bases, there was a span of 16 bases. The germline V gene encodes CDR1 MGHDK and CDR2 SYGVNS. CDR3 in DNA: TGTGCCAGCAGCGCGTGGGGGGAAGGGAATCAGCCCCAGCATTTT. Protein sequence: CASSAWGEGNQPQHF.

This chain links TRBV25-1 with TRBJ2-5; the D gene is possibly TRBD1 (6 bases). This CDR3 spans 14 amino acids. Deletions cut 2 bases from V and 5 bases from J, with 12 bases between. Germline V gene sequence: CDR1 MGHDK, CDR2 SYGVNS. This CDR3 reads CASSERGFIETQYF. The CDR3 nucleotides read TGTGCCAGCAGTGAAAGGGGGTTTATCGAGACCCAGTACTTC. Together with reference TRBV25-1 and TRBJ2-5, the CDR3 gives the full variable domain: EADIYQTPRYLVIGTGKKITLECSQTMGHDKMYWYQQDPGMELHLIHYSYGVNSTEKGDLSSESTVSRIRTEHFPLTLESARPSHTSQYLCASSERGFIETQYFGPGTRLLVL.

The CDR3 DNA reads TGTGCCTGGAACGGGGGAAGATTGGAGACCCAGTACTTC. It yields the protein CAWNGGRLETQYF. The genes are TRBV30 and TRBJ2-5; possibly TRBD2 for D (6 bases). Trimming stripped 4 bases from V and 5 bases from J, with 14 bases between. The CDR3 spans 13 residues. Germline-derived CDR1 and CDR2 are GTSNPN and SVGIG (reference sequence).

The chain uses TRBV2 and TRBJ1-2, with 9 bases lining up with TRBD1. Germline lookup yields CDR1 SNHLY and CDR2 FYNNEI. The CDR3 has 15 residues. J lost 1 base, V lost 7 bases, and 7 bases had no gene match. The CDR3 reads CASTPDRGDNYGYTF. The CDR3 DNA is TGTGCCAGCACCCCGGACAGGGGCGATAACTATGGCTACACCTTC. Based on the CDR3 plus reference TRBV2 and TRBJ1-2, the full variable domain is EPEVTQTPSHQVTQMGQEVILRCVPISNHLYFYWYRQILGQKVEFLVSFYNNEISEKSEIFDDQFSVERPDGSNFTLKIRSTKLEDSAMYFCASTPDRGDNYGYTFGSGTRLTVV.

This clone turned up a few times. Other DNA sequences in the sample encode the same CDR3. The CDR3 DNA reads TGTGCCAGCAGCGCCCAAGAGACCCAGTACTTC. This encodes CASSAQETQYF. This chain uses TRBV9 with TRBJ2-5; D not certain. The V and J ends lost 3 bases and 1 base respectively, with 1 base between them. The CDR3 is made up of 11 amino acids. Germline V CDR1 and CDR2: SGDLS, YYNGEE.

This chain uses TRBV30 with TRBJ2-2; D may be TRBD2 (6 bases). CDR3 length: 17 amino acids. The V end was cut by 0 bases, the J end by 7 bases, with 21 bases between. Germline V gene data show CDR1 as GTSNPN and CDR2 as SVGIG (reference sequence). The CDR3 protein is CAWSVRWAGSSSGELFF. CDR3 bases: TGTGCCTGGAGTGTAAGGTGGGCCGGGAGTAGCAGCGGGGAGCTGTTTTTT.

This sequence joins TRBV23-1 and TRBJ2-3; D tentatively reads TRBD1 or TRBD2 (5 bases each). TRBV23-1 is noted as an ORF with a role that remains uncertain. V was clipped by 0 bases and J by 9 bases, with 13 bases between them. The CDR3 extends over 14 amino acids. CDR3 residues: CASSQSPRGITQYF. In nucleotides, the CDR3 is TGCGCCAGCAGTCAATCTCCGAGGGGAATAACGCAGTATTTT.

The chain is built from TRBV15 and TRBJ1-2; 8 bases match TRBD1. V was pared by 3 bases and J by 6 bases, with 9 bases of the junction left unmatched. This CDR3 region has 15 residues. Germline V lookup: CDR1 LNHNV, CDR2 YYDKDF (reference sequence). The CDR3 is CATSRALGQVNGYTF. The CDR3 bases are TGTGCCACCAGCAGGGCCCTGGGACAGGTCAATGGCTACACCTTC.

This clone has a handful of counts. CDR3 coding DNA: TGTGCCAGCACTGGACCGAGACAAGAGACCCAGTACTTC. Protein product: CASTGPRQETQYF. The chain employs TRBV11-1 and TRBJ2-5, with D hard to call. Germline V gene sequence: CDR1 SGHAT, CDR2 FQDESV (reference sequence). Trimming shortened V by 7 bases and J by 2 bases, and 11 bases separated the two germline ends. The CDR3 has 13 amino acids.

The chain combines TRBV2 with TRBJ2-7, with D uncertain. Trimming cost V 6 bases and J 2 bases, with 11 bases left between them. Germline lookup yields CDR1 SNHLY and CDR2 FYNNEI. This CDR3 spans 13 amino acids. CDR3 in DNA: TGTGCCAGCAGGGGCACTCCGGCCTACGAGCAGTACTTC. Its translation: CASRGTPAYEQYF.

The chain has TRBV28 and TRBJ2-1, with TRBD2 matching 13 bases. Germline V gives CDR1 MDHEN, CDR2 SYDVKM. The CDR3 runs to 17 residues. The V segment lost 4 bases and the J segment 0 bases; nucleotides outside the gene matches: 3. CDR3 nucleotides: TGTGCCAGCAGTTGGACTAGCGGGAGAAGCTCCTACAATGAGCAGTTCTTC. It yields the protein CASSWTSGRSSYNEQFF.

This clone was picked up a small number of times. The chain is built from TRBV30 and TRBJ2-7; the D is unclear. Germline assignment: CDR1 GTSNPN and CDR2 SVGIG (reference sequence). The CDR3 covers 12 residues. Trimming took 2 bases from V and 3 from J, leaving 8 bases between them. The CDR3 sequence is CAWSSGFYEQYF. DNA for the CDR3: TGTGCCTGGAGTTCCGGATTCTACGAGCAGTACTTC. Drawing the rest from reference TRBV30 and TRBJ2-7, the complete variable domain is SQTIHQWPATLVQPVGSPLSLECTVEGTSNPNLYWYRQAAGRGLQLLFYSVGIGQISSEVPQNLSASRPQDRQFILSSKKLLLSDSGFYLCAWSSGFYEQYFGPGTRLTVT.

The chain joins TRBV30 to TRBJ1-4; D gene unclear. Germline V CDR1 and CDR2: GTSNPN, SVGIG (reference sequence). CDR3 length: 14 amino acids. Trimming removed 0 bases at V and 8 bases at J, with 13 bases between. CDR3 residues: CAWSVLSPREKLFF. The CDR3 DNA is TGTGCCTGGAGTGTACTCTCTCCGAGGGAAAAACTGTTTTTT. The full variable domain, completed using reference TRBV30 and TRBJ1-4, is SQTIHQWPATLVQPVGSPLSLECTVEGTSNPNLYWYRQAAGRGLQLLFYSVGIGQISSEVPQNLSASRPQDRQFILSSKKLLLSDSGFYLCAWSVLSPREKLFFGSGTQLSVL.

This clone was seen a few times. The genes are TRBV7-9 and TRBJ1-2, with 8 nucleotides matching TRBD1. The CDR3 has 13 amino acids. In germline, CDR1 is SEHNR, CDR2 FQNEAQ (reference sequence). V was pared by 5 bases and J by 8 bases, with 7 bases of the junction left unmatched. For the CDR3, the DNA is TGTGCCAGCAGCCTACCACAGGGGGGAGGCTACACCTTC. Protein: CASSLPQGGGYTF.

Only a few counts were recorded for this clone. The sample holds other DNA sequences that translate to the same CDR3. This chain connects TRBV10-3 to TRBJ2-5; D might be TRBD1 or TRBD2, each matching 5 bases. Trimming cost V 5 bases and J 1 base, with 8 bases left between them. Germline V gene data show CDR1 as ENHRY and CDR2 as SYGVKD. The CDR3 contains 13 residues. The CDR3 DNA is TGTGCCATCAGTAGGGACCTCCAAGAGACCCAGTACTTC. It is translated as CAISRDLQETQYF.

The V gene is TRBV11-2, the J gene TRBJ2-1, with a weak D call TRBD1 (6 bases). Germline lookup yields CDR1 SGHAT and CDR2 FQNNGV. This CDR3 has 12 amino acids. V was shortened by 1 base and J by 12 bases, with 10 bases between the two germline ends. The CDR3 sequence is CASSLAGARQFF. The CDR3 DNA sequence: TGTGCCAGCAGCTTAGCAGGGGCGCGGCAGTTCTTC.

This clone was counted only a few times. The same CDR3 can be traced to other DNA sequences in this sample. The chain carries TRBV30 and TRBJ1-5; D not resolved. The germline V and J ends were trimmed by 2 bases and 2 bases, with 7 bases remaining between them. CDR3 length: 13 amino acids. Germline V gene lookup returns CDR1 GTSNPN and CDR2 SVGIG (reference sequence). The CDR3 loop is CAWSLKGNQPQHF. CDR3 DNA sequence: TGTGCCTGGAGTTTAAAGGGCAATCAGCCCCAGCATTTT.